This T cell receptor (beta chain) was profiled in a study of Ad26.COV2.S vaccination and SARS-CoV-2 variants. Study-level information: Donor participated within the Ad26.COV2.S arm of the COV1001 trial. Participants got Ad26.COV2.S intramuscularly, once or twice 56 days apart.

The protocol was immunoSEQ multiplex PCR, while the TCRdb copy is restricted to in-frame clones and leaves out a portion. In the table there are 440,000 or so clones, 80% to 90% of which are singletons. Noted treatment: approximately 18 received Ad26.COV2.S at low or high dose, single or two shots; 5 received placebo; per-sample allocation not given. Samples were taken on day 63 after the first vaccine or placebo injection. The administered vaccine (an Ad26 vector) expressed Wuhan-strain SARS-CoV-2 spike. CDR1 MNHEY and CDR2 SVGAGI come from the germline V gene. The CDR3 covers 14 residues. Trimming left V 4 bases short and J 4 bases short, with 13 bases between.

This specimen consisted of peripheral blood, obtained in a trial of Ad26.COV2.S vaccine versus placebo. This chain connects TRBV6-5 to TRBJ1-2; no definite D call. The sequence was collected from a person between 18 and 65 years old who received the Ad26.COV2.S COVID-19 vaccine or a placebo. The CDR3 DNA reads TGTGCCAGCAGTTCAGGCAGTACTTTCTATGGCTACACCTTC. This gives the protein CASSSGSTFYGYTF.